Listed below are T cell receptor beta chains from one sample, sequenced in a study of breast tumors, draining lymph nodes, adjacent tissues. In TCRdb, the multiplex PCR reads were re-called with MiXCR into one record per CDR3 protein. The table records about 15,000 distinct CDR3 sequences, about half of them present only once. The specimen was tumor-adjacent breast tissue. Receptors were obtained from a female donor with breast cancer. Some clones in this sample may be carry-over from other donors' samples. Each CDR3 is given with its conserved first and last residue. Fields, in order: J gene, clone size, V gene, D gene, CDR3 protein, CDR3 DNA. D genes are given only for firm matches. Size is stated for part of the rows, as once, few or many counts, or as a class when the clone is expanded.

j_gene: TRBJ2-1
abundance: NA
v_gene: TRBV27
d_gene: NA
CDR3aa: CASSLTSSRTDEQFF
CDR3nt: TGTGCCAGCAGTTTAACTAGCAGTCGGACCGATGAGCAGTTCTTC

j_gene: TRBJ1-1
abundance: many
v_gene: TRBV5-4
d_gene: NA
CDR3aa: CASSATPGRGSEAFF
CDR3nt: TGTGCCAGCAGCGCAACTCCAGGGAGGGGGTCTGAAGCTTTCTTT

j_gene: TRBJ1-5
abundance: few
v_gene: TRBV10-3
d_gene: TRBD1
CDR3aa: CAISESMGQGIGQPQHF
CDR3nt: TGTGCCATCAGTGAGTCGATGGGACAGGGGATCGGACAGCCCCAGCATTTT

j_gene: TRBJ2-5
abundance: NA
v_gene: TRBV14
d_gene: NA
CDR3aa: CASSVRSQETQYF
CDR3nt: TGTGCCAGCAGCGTTAGAAGCCAAGAGACCCAGTACTTC

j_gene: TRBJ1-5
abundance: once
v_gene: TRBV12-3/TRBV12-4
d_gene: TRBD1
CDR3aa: CASSRTTGGAGQPQHF
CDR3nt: TGTGCCAGCAGCAGGACGACAGGGGGAGCGGGGCAGCCCCAGCATTTT

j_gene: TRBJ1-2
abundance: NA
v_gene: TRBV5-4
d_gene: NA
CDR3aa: CASSWDSFYGYTF
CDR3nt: TGTGCCAGCAGCTGGGACTCATTCTATGGCTACACCTTC

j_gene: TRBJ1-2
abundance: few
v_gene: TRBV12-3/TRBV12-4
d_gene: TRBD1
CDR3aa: CASSLGQGSGYTF
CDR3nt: TGTGCCAGCAGTTTGGGACAGGGGTCTGGCTACACCTTC

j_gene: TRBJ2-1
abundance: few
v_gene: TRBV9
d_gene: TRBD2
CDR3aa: CASSGGTSGVPSSYNEQFF
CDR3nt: TGTGCCAGCAGCGGTGGGACTAGCGGGGTACCGAGCTCCTACAATGAGCAGTTCTTC

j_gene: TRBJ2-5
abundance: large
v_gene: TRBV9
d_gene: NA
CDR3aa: CASSVGQGRQETQYF
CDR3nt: TGTGCCAGCAGCGTAGGCCAGGGACGTCAAGAGACCCAGTACTTC

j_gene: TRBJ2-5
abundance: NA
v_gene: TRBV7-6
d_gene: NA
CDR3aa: CASSLDGRGGQETQYF
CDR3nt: TGTGCCAGCAGCTTAGACGGCAGGGGGGGACAAGAGACCCAGTACTTC

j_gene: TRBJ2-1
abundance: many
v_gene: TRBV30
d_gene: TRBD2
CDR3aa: CAWSPLGTSGNGQFF
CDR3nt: TGTGCCTGGAGTCCCCTAGGGACTAGCGGGAATGGGCAGTTCTTC

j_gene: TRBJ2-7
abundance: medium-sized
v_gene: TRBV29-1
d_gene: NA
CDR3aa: CSVEMRGSHPEQYF
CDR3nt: TGCAGCGTTGAAATGAGAGGGAGCCACCCCGAGCAGTACTTC

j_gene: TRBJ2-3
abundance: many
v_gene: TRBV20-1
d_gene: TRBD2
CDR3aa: CSASLLAGSDTQYF
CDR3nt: TGCAGTGCTAGTTTACTAGCGGGATCTGATACGCAGTATTTT

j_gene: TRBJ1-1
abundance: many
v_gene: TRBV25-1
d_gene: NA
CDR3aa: CASKANPWNTEAFF
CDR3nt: TGTGCCAGCAAAGCTAACCCGTGGAACACTGAAGCTTTCTTT

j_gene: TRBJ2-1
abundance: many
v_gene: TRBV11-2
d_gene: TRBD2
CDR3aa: CASSLEREGYNEQFF
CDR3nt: TGTGCCAGCAGCTTAGAGCGGGAGGGGTACAATGAGCAGTTCTTC

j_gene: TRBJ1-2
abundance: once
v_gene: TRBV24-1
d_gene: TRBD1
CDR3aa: CATSDTFRGIGYGYTF
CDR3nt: TGTGCCACCAGTGACACCTTCAGGGGGATTGGCTATGGCTACACCTTC

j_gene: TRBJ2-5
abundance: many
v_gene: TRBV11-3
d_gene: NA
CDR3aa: CASSSKTREGTQYF
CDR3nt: TGTGCCAGCAGCTCGAAAACTAGGGAAGGGACCCAGTACTTC

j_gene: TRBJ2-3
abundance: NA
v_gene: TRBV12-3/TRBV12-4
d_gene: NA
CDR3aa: CASTPLGLSTDTQYF
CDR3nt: TGTGCCAGCACCCCGCTTGGGTTGAGCACAGATACGCAGTATTTT

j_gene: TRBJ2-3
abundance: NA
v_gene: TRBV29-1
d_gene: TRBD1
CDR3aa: CSVVRQGADTQYF
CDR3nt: TGCAGCGTTGTGAGGCAGGGGGCAGATACGCAGTATTTT

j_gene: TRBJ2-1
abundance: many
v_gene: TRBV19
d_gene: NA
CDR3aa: CASRSPGEHNEQFF
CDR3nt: TGTGCCAGTAGGAGCCCGGGAGAACACAATGAGCAGTTCTTC

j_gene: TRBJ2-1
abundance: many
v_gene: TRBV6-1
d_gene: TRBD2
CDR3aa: CASSSRLAGVKYNEQFF
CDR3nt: TGTGCCAGCAGTTCCCGACTAGCGGGAGTTAAGTACAATGAGCAGTTCTTC

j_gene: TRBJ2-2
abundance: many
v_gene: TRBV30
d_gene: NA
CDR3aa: CAWSVMGYTGELFF
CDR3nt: TGTGCCTGGAGTGTAATGGGGTACACCGGGGAGCTGTTTTTT

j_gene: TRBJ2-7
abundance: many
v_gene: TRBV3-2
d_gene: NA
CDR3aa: CASSQDSGLRGPYEQYF
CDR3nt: TGTGCCAGCAGCCAAGATTCGGGTCTGCGGGGTCCCTACGAGCAGTACTTC

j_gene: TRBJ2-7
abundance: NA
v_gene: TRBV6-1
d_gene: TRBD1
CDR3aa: CASRKKGQGAEQYF
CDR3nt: TGTGCCAGCAGGAAAAAGGGACAGGGGGCAGAGCAGTACTTC

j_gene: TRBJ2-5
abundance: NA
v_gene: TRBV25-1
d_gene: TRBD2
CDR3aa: CASSVAGDGQETQYF
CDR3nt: TGTGCCAGCAGTGTAGCGGGAGACGGTCAAGAGACCCAGTACTTC

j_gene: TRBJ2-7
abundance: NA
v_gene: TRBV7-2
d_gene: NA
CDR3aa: CASILNYGESGEQYF
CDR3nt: TGTGCCAGCATCTTGAATTACGGGGAGTCGGGGGAGCAGTACTTC

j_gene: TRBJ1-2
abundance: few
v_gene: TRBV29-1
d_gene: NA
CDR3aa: CSVALRGEYGYTF
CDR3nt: TGCAGCGTTGCCCTAAGGGGGGAATATGGCTACACCTTC

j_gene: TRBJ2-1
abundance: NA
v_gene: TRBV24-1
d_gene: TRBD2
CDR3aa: CATSGGLAGGSSYNEQFF
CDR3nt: TGTGCCACCAGTGGAGGCCTAGCGGGAGGGAGCTCCTACAATGAGCAGTTCTTC

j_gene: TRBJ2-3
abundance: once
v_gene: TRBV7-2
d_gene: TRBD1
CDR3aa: CASSETTGVDTQYF
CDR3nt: TGTGCCAGCAGCGAAACGACAGGGGTAGATACGCAGTATTTT

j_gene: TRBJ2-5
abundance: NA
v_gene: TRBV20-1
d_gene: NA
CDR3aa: CSAIGQEGGGVGTQYF
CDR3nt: TGCAGTGCTATCGGACAGGAGGGGGGGGGAGTTGGGACCCAGTACTTC

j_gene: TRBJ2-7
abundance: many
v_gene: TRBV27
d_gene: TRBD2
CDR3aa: CASSSTSGPSYEQYF
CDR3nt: TGTGCCAGCAGTAGCACTAGCGGCCCCTCCTACGAGCAGTACTTC

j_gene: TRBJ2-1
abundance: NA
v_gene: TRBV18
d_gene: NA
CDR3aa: CASSPSATGYGNNEQLF
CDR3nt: TGTGCCAGCTCACCATCAGCTACAGGGTATGGGAACAATGAGCAGCTCTTC

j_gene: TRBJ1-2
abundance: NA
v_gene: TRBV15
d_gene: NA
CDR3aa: CATSSLRGQQLYTF
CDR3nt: TGTGCCACCAGCAGCTTAAGGGGTCAACAGCTCTACACCTTC

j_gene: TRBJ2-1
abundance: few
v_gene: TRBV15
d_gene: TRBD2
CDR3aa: CATSRTRSGIAYNEQFF
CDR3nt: TGTGCCACCAGCAGAACTCGAAGCGGGATCGCTTACAATGAGCAGTTCTTC

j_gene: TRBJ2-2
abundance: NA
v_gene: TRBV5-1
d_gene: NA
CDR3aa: CASPPKQGSTGELFF
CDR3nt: TGTGCCAGCCCGCCTAAACAGGGATCCACCGGGGAGCTGTTTTTT

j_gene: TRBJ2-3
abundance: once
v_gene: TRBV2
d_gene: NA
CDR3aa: CASRRDTDTQYF
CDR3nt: TGTGCCAGCAGGAGGGACACAGATACGCAGTATTTT

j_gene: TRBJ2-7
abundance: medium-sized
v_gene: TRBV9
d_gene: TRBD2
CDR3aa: CASSRSLAGEAYF
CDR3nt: TGTGCCAGCAGCCGATCTTTAGCGGGAGAGGCGTACTTC

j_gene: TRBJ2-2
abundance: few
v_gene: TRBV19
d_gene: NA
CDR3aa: CAWRGELFF
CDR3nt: TGTGCGTGGCGGGGGGAGCTGTTTTTT

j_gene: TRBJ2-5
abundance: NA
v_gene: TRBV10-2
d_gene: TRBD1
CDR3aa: CANSTPGGQETQYF
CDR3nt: TGCGCCAACAGTACCCCAGGGGGCCAAGAGACCCAGTACTTC

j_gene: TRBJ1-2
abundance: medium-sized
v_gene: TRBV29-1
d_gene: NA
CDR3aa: CSVSANYGYTF
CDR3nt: TGCAGCGTTTCGGCTAACTATGGCTACACCTTC